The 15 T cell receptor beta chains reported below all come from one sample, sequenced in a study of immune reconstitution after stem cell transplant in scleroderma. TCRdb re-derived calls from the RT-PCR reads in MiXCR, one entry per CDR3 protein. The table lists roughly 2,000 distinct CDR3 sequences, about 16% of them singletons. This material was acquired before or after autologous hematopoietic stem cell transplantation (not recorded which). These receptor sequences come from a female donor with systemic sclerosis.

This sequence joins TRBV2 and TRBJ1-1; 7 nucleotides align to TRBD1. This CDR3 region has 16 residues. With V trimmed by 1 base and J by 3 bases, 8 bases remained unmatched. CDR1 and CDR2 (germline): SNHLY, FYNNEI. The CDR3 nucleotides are TGTGCCAGCAGTGAAGGGGCGACAGGGTTGTACACTGAAGCTTTCTTT. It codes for CASSEGATGLYTEAFF.

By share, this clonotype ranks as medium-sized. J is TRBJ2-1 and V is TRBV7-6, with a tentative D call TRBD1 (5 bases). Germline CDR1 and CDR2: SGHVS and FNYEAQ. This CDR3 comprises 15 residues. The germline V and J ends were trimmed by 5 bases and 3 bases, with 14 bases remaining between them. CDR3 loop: CASSQSPRDYNEQFF. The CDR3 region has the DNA TGTGCCAGCAGCCAAAGCCCCAGGGACTACAATGAGCAGTTCTTC.

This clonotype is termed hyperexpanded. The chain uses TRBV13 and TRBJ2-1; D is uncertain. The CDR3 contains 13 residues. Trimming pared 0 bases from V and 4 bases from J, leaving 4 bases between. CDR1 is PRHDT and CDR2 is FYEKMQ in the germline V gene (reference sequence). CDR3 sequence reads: CASSLGTYNEQFF. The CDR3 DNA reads TGTGCCAGCAGCTTAGGAACTTACAATGAGCAGTTCTTC.

The CDR3 loop reads CASSKLAGASSYEQYF. The CDR3, as DNA: TGTGCCAGCAGTAAACTAGCGGGAGCCTCCTCCTACGAGCAGTACTTC. The chain is built from TRBV6-6 and TRBJ2-7; 11 bases are a match to TRBD2. From germline, CDR1 is MNHNY and CDR2 SVGAGI (reference sequence). After removal of 5 bases from V and 0 bases from J, the junction contained 6 bases not matched to a gene. The CDR3 runs 16 residues.

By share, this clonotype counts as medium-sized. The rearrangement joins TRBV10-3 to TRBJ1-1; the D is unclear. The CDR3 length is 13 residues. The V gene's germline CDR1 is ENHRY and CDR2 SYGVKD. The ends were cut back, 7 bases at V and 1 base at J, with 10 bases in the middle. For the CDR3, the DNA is TGTGCCATCACTGGGGATCAGAACACTGAAGCTTTCTTT. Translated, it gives CAITGDQNTEAFF.

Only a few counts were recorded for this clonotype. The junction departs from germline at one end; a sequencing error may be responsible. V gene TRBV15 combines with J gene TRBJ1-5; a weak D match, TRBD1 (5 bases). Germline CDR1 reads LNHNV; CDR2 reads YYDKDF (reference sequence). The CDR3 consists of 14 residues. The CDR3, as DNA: TGTGCCACCAGCGCAGGGACCAGCAATCGGCCCCAGCATTTT. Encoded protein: CATSAGTSNRPQHF.

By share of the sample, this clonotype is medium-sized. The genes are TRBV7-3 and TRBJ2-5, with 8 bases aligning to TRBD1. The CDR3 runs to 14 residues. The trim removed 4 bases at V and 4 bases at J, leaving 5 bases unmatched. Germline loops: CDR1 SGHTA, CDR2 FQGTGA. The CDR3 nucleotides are TGTGCCAGCAGCTCAACCGGACAGGGAGAGACCCAGTACTTC. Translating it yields CASSSTGQGETQYF.

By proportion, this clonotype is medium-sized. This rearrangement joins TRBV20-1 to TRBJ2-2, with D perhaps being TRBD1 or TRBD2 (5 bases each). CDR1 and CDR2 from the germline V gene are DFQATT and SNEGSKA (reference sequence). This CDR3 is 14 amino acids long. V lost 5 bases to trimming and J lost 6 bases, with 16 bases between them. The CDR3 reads CSARTAGTSGELFF. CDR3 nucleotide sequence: TGCAGTGCTCGCACCGCAGGGACCTCCGGGGAGCTGTTTTTT.

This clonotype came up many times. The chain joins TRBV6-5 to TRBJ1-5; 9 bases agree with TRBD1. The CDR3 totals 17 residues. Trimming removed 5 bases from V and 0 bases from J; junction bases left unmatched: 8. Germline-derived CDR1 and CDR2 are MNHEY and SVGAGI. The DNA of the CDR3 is TGTGCCAGCAGTCCGGGACAGGGAGGATTTAGCAATCAGCCCCAGCATTTT. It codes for CASSPGQGGFSNQPQHF.

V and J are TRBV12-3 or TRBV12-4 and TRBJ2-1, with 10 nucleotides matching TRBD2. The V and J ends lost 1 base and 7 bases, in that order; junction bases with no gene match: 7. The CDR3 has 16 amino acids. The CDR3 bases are TGTGCCAGCAGTTTAGAGGGACTAGCGTTCGTTAATGAGCAGTTCTTC. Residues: CASSLEGLAFVNEQFF.

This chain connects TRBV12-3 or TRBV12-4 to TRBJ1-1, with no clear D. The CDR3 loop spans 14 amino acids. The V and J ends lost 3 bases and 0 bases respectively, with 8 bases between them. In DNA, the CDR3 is TGTGCCAGCAGTTTGTATGGGCTGAACACTGAAGCTTTCTTT. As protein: CASSLYGLNTEAFF.

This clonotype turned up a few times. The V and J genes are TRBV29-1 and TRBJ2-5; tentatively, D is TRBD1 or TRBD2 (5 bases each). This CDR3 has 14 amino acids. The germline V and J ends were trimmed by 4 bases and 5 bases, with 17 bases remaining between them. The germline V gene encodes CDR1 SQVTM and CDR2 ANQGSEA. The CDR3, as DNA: TGCAGCGTTGCCCATCGCCAGGGCGGGGAGACCCAGTACTTC. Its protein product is CSVAHRQGGETQYF.

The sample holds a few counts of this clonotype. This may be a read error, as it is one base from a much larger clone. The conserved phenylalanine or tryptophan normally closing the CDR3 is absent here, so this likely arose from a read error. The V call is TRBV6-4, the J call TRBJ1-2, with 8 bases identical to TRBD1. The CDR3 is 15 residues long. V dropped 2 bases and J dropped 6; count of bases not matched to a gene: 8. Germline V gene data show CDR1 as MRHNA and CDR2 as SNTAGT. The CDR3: CASSDTAQGVDGYTI. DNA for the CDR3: TGTGCCAGCAGTGACACGGCACAGGGGGTGGATGGCTACACCATC.

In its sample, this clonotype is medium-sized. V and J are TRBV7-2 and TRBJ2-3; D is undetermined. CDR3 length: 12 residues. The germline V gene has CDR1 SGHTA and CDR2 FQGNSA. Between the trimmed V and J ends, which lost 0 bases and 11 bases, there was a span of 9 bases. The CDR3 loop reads CASSLADLGQYF. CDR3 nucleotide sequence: TGTGCCAGCAGCTTAGCGGATCTGGGGCAGTATTTT.

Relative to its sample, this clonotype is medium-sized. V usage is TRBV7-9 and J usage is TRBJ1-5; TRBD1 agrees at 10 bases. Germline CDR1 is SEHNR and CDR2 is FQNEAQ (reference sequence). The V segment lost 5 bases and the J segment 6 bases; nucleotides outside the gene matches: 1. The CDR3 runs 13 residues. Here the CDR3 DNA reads TGTGCCAGCAGCAGGACAGGGGGTCAGCCCCAGCATTTT. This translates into CASSRTGGQPQHF.